These 27 T cell receptor beta chains came from one sample sequenced in a study of human T cells and chemical hapten exposure. The time point denotes: pre-sensitization, week 0. The treatment: therapeutic diphenylcyclopropenone sensitization with weekly scalp DPC. TCRdb used MiXCR to reprocess the RACE reads, holding one entry per CDR3 protein. The sample includes 300,000 to 400,000 distinct CDR3 sequences, 5.1% of them seen just once. Source: whole blood, taken in connection with sensitization to the hapten diphenylcyclopropenone (DPC). Every receptor here comes from a woman aged 50 to 60 with alopecia areata. Some clones in this sample may be carry-over from other donors' samples.

This sequence joins TRBV5-1 and TRBJ1-1; possible D gene TRBD1, 6 bases. Germline V gives CDR1 SGHRS, CDR2 YFSETQ. Trimming removed 0 bases from V and 6 bases from J, with 12 bases in between. This CDR3 is 14 amino acids long. CDR3 nucleotides: TGCGCCAGCAGCTTGGGGGACACCCTCTCTGAAGCTTTCTTT. It specifies CASSLGDTLSEAFF.

This clonotype has a count of ten or more. The V gene is TRBV29-1, the J gene TRBJ1-1; possibly TRBD1 for D (5 bases). V lost 7 bases to trimming and J lost 4 bases, with 10 bases between them. CDR1 SQVTM and CDR2 ANQGSEA come from the germline V gene. The CDR3 is 11 amino acids. The CDR3 loop is CSGTGSTEAFF. The CDR3 region has the DNA TGCAGCGGTACAGGCTCCACTGAAGCTTTCTTT.

This clonotype has ten or more counts. The germline gene is not matched at one end of the junction; a read error may be the cause. The chain has TRBV25-1 and TRBJ2-3, with D hard to call. Germline values: CDR1 MGHDK, CDR2 SYGVNS. The CDR3 loop spans 11 amino acids. The CDR3 coding sequence is TGTGCCAGCAGTTCCACAGATATGCAGTATTTT. This codes for CASSSTDMQYF.

V usage is TRBV27 and J usage is TRBJ1-4, with D possibly TRBD1 on 5 matching bases. Germline assignment: CDR1 MNHEY and CDR2 SMNVEV (reference sequence). The CDR3 is 16 amino acids. V lost 3 bases, J lost 0 bases, and 11 bases lay in between. In nucleotides, the CDR3 is TGTGCCAGCAGTTTCGGGGGATATGCAACTAATGAAAAACTGTTTTTT. This encodes CASSFGGYATNEKLFF.

This clonotype was counted many times. The chain couples TRBV28 to TRBJ2-1; 8 positions match TRBD2. V lost 3 bases to trimming and J lost 8 bases; unmatched junction nucleotides: 15. This CDR3 region has 17 residues. Germline CDR1 MDHEN, CDR2 SYDVKM. The CDR3 region has the DNA TGTGCCAGCAGTTTGGGGCAAGCGGGAGCCTTTAGGGATGAGCAGTTCTTC. Its protein product is CASSLGQAGAFRDEQFF.

This clonotype was recorded at least ten times. The gene calls are TRBV6-6 and TRBJ2-5; TRBD1 aligns across 8 bases. This CDR3 comprises 15 residues. Unmatched junction bases numbered 7, after V lost 5 bases and J lost 2 bases. The germline gives CDR1 MNHNY, CDR2 SVGAGI (reference sequence). CDR3 sequence: CASSHDRGLQETQYF. CDR3 bases: TGTGCCAGCAGTCACGACAGGGGACTTCAAGAGACCCAGTACTTC.

This clonotype occurred a few times. This sequence joins TRBV6-5 and TRBJ2-3, with D perhaps assigned TRBD1 or TRBD2 (5 bases each). Trimming removed 0 bases from V and 2 bases from J, with 12 bases in between. Germline V gene lookup returns CDR1 MNHEY and CDR2 SVGAGI. The CDR3 totals 16 residues. CDR3 sequence reads: CASSYSTAGTTDTQYF. The CDR3 bases are TGTGCCAGCAGTTACTCGACAGCCGGGACCACAGATACGCAGTATTTT.

This clonotype was picked up many times. The chain uses TRBV14 and TRBJ2-3, with D possibly being TRBD2 (6 bases). The germline gives CDR1 SGHDN, CDR2 FVKESK. The CDR3 is 14 amino acids. The V end was cut by 0 bases, the J end by 6 bases, with 10 bases between. This CDR3 reads CASSQDPSADTQYF. CDR3 nucleotides: TGTGCCAGCAGCCAAGATCCTAGCGCGGATACGCAGTATTTT.

This clonotype was observed at least ten times. The chain is built from TRBV12-2 and TRBJ2-1; whether TRBD2, the table's D call, matches the DNA was not checked. TRBV12-2 constitutes a pseudogene. The CDR3 contains 18 residues. The CDR3 protein is CASRVLVLGVAVYNEQFF. Here the CDR3 DNA reads TGTGCAAGTCGCGTTTTGGTCCTCGGGGTAGCGGTGTACAATGAGCAGTTCTTC.

This clonotype was observed at least ten times. The V call is TRBV15, the J call TRBJ2-2; a weak D match, TRBD1 (6 bases). This CDR3 is 15 amino acids long. V lost 0 bases and J 8 bases, leaving 13 bases between the germline ends. CDR1 and CDR2 (germline): LNHNV, YYDKDF (reference sequence). The CDR3 DNA follows: TGTGCCACCAGCAGAGATATGGGGGCGGGTGGGGAGCTGTTTTTT. It is translated as CATSRDMGAGGELFF.

This clonotype was counted ten times or more. The chain joins TRBV10-3 to TRBJ2-7; D gene ambiguous. The CDR3 totals 13 residues. Trimming stripped 4 bases from V and 1 base from J, with 8 bases between. The germline CDR1 and CDR2 sequences are ENHRY and SYGVKD. CDR3 loop: CAISAGFSYEQYF. DNA of the CDR3: TGTGCCATCAGTGCGGGCTTTTCCTACGAGCAGTACTTC.

CDR3 loop: CATRPGEDYGYTF. In DNA form, the CDR3 reads TGTGCCACCCGCCCAGGGGAAGACTATGGCTACACCTTC. V usage is TRBV2 and J usage is TRBJ1-2, with D possibly TRBD1 on 6 matching bases. V lost 10 bases to trimming and J lost 3 bases, with 15 bases between them. The germline CDR1 and CDR2 sequences are SNHLY and FYNNEI. The CDR3 consists of 13 residues.

About this clonotype: A much larger clone sits a single nucleotide away, making a read error possible. The chain is built from TRBV13 and TRBJ2-5; the D gene is possibly TRBD2 (5 bases). The CDR3 consists of 14 residues. Germline V gene sequence: CDR1 PRHDT, CDR2 FYEKMQ (reference sequence). In DNA form, the CDR3 reads TGTGCCAGCAGCCCGGGAACAAGGCAAGAGACCCAGCACTTC. The encoded protein is CASSPGTRQETQHF.

In DNA form, the CDR3 reads TGTGCCAGCAGCCGAGAGGGGGACTCTAATGAAAAACTGTTTTTT. It is translated as CASSREGDSNEKLFF. The chain couples TRBV9 to TRBJ1-4; D may be TRBD1 (6 bases). V gave up 4 bases and J gave up 3 bases, with 13 bases separating them. This CDR3 spans 15 amino acids. The V gene's germline CDR1 is SGDLS and CDR2 YYNGEE.

Many counts were recorded for this clonotype. The rearrangement joins TRBV24-1 to TRBJ2-1, with 7 bases fitting TRBD2. Unmatched junction bases numbered 8, after V lost 6 bases and J lost 7 bases. The CDR3 is 14 residues long. Germline V gives CDR1 KGHDR, CDR2 SFDVKD. CDR3 sequence reads: CATSHAGERNEQFF. DNA for the CDR3: TGTGCCACCAGTCACGCGGGAGAGAGGAATGAGCAGTTCTTC.

A few counts support this clonotype. The V call is TRBV7-9, the J call TRBJ2-1, with 8 bases identical to TRBD1. The CDR3 sequence is 17 residues long. V lost 5 bases, J lost 1 base, and 10 bases stayed unmatched. The V gene's germline CDR1 is SEHNR and CDR2 FQNEAQ (reference sequence). This chain's CDR3 is CASSIRDRLGSYNEQFF. In nucleotides, the CDR3 is TGTGCCAGCAGCATCCGGGACAGGCTGGGGTCCTACAATGAGCAGTTCTTC. Full variable domain (rest looked up from reference TRBV7-9 and TRBJ2-1): DTGVSQNPRHKITKRGQNVTFRCDPISEHNRLYWYRQTLGQGPEFLTYFQNEAQLEKSRLLSDRFSAERPKGSFSTLEIQRTEQGDSAMYLCASSIRDRLGSYNEQFFGPGTRLTVL.

This clonotype was seen a few times. The rearrangement joins TRBV14 to TRBJ2-1, with 8 nucleotides matching TRBD2. Looked up from germline, CDR1 is SGHDN and CDR2 is FVKESK. The CDR3 sequence is 15 residues long. V gave up 2 bases and J gave up 8 bases; unmatched junction bases: 8. The CDR3 nucleotides are TGTGCCAGCAGCCAAACTAGCGGTTTATTGGATGAGCAGTTCTTC. Translation gives CASSQTSGLLDEQFF.

This clonotype was counted ten times or more. The CDR3, as DNA: TGTGCCAGCAGTTACGGGACAGTTAATGAAAAACTGTTTTTT. Protein: CASSYGTVNEKLFF. This chain joins TRBV6-5 and TRBJ1-4; 7 bases line up with TRBD1. The CDR3 length is 14 residues. The germline V gene encodes CDR1 MNHEY and CDR2 SVGAGI. The J segment lost 4 bases and the V segment lost 2 bases, leaving 1 base of the junction unmatched.

There are a few counts of this clonotype. The chain couples TRBV28 to TRBJ1-3, with TRBD1 as a possible D gene (6 bases). The ends were cut back, 2 bases at V and 4 bases at J, with 12 bases in the middle. The CDR3 covers 15 residues. Germline CDR1 MDHEN, CDR2 SYDVKM. The CDR3 loop is CASSLGQGRGNTIYF. In nucleotides, the CDR3 is TGTGCCAGCAGTTTAGGGCAGGGGAGAGGAAACACCATATATTTT.

This clonotype has a count of ten or more. This chain links TRBV7-8 with TRBJ2-6; D ambiguous. There are 15 residues in the CDR3. Between the trimmed V and J ends, which lost 5 bases and 0 bases, there was a span of 8 bases. CDR1 SGHVS and CDR2 FQNEAQ come from the germline V gene. The CDR3 spells CASSRVSSGANVLTF. CDR3 DNA: TGTGCCAGCAGCCGGGTTAGCTCTGGGGCCAACGTCCTGACTTTC.

This clonotype was seen a few times. One base away lies a much larger clone, so this may be a sequencing read error. The chain recombines TRBV6-5 with TRBJ1-1, with 9 bases aligning to TRBD1. Germline V gene sequence: CDR1 MNHEY, CDR2 SVGAGI. The CDR3 has 14 residues. The CDR3 is CASSPGTGNPEAFF. The CDR3 DNA reads TGTGCCAGCAGCCCCGGGACAGGGAACCCTGAAGCTTTCTTT.

The table lists this clonotype with many counts. This sequence joins TRBV20-1 and TRBJ2-7; D is ambiguous. The CDR3 has 11 amino acids. The germline V gene encodes CDR1 DFQATT and CDR2 SNEGSKA (reference sequence). The V end was cut by 3 bases, the J end by 3 bases, with 6 bases between. CDR3 coding DNA: TGCAGTGCTAGCCCGCTCTACGAGCAGTACTTC. Protein sequence: CSASPLYEQYF.

This clonotype came up a few times. The rearrangement joins TRBV3-1 to TRBJ2-2; no reliable D call. CDR3 length: 13 residues. CDR1 and CDR2 from the germline V gene are LGHDT and YNNKEL (reference sequence). The V end was cut by 1 base, the J end by 6 bases, with 6 bases between. The DNA of the CDR3 is TGTGCCAGCAGCCAAGTGTCCGCCGGGGAGCTGTTTTTT. It encodes CASSQVSAGELFF.

The sample holds a few counts of this clonotype. V gene TRBV29-1 combines with J gene TRBJ1-2, with TRBD1 identical over 7 bases. Germline V gene sequence: CDR1 SQVTM, CDR2 ANQGSEA. Trimming took 5 bases from V and 4 from J; bases not matched to a gene: 1. The CDR3 is made up of 11 amino acids. The DNA for the CDR3 is TGCAGCGTTTGGGACAGCTATGGCTACACCTTC. Translated: CSVWDSYGYTF.

The table lists this clonotype with a few counts. V and J are TRBV13 and TRBJ1-4; D unclear. Trimming removed 0 bases at V and 7 bases at J, with 12 bases between. The germline gives CDR1 PRHDT, CDR2 FYEKMQ (reference sequence). The CDR3 contains 15 residues. The CDR3 reads CASSLGPARVEKLFF. In DNA, the CDR3 is TGTGCCAGCAGCTTAGGACCCGCGAGGGTTGAAAAACTGTTTTTT.

There are a few counts of this clonotype. This chain uses TRBV12-3 or TRBV12-4 with TRBJ2-1; D ambiguous. The CDR3 has 15 amino acids. The V and J ends lost 8 bases and 7 bases respectively, with 21 bases between them. In DNA, the CDR3 is TGTGCCAGCCTAAATATCGCTACCCCTACGAATGAGCAGTTCTTC. This encodes CASLNIATPTNEQFF.

There are many counts of this clonotype. The rearrangement joins TRBV13 to TRBJ2-3; TRBD2 matches 16 bases. J was trimmed by 2 bases and V by 4 bases; bases with no gene match: 3. Germline V gives CDR1 PRHDT, CDR2 FYEKMQ (reference sequence). CDR3 size: 17 residues. CDR3 sequence: CASSWGLAGGTTDTQYF. CDR3 sequence (DNA): TGTGCCAGCAGCTGGGGACTAGCGGGAGGGACCACAGATACGCAGTATTTT. Supplemented by reference TRBV13 and TRBJ2-3, the full variable domain reads AAGVIQSPRHLIKEKRETATLKCYPIPRHDTVYWYQQGPGQDPQFLISFYEKMQSDKGSIPDRFSAQQFSDYHSELNMSSLELGDSALYFCASSWGLAGGTTDTQYFGPGTRLTVL.